This TCR beta chain was sequenced during a study of T cells in Graves' hyperthyroidism and ophthalmopathy. Study at large: At initial diagnosis, before any treatment had begun, peripheral blood was obtained. Points from the study as a whole: Ophthalmopathy and stable hyperthyroidism were told apart by a 13 V-J model. In validation, the model predicted ophthalmopathy. These predictions came a median around 5.9 months before onset.

About this clonotype: Antigen specificity is unknown.

Amplification of TCR beta CDR3 regions used RNA as the template. TCR CDR3 underwent first-round RT-PCR with the HTBI primer set. A single record per CDR3 protein comes from TCRdb applying MiXCR to the multiplex PCR reads. Among some 340,000 distinct CDR3 sequences, roughly an eighth were seen once, and the ten largest hold roughly 33%. Germline assignment: CDR1 GTSNPN and CDR2 SVGIG (reference sequence). After removal of 3 bases from V and 4 bases from J, the junction contained 7 bases not matched to a gene. CDR3 length: 16 residues. The sample was blood. The TCR sequence derives from a woman aged 35 to 49 with Graves' ophthalmopathy. The chain has TRBV30 and TRBJ2-5, with 14 bases matching TRBD2. CDR3 loop: CAWSLGLAGVGETQYF. As DNA, the CDR3 is TGTGCCTGGAGCCTGGGACTAGCGGGAGTCGGAGAGACCCAGTACTTC.